The text below deals with one TCR beta chain. Its antigen is unknown. No quality values exist for individual bases; no much larger clone is one base distant. Trimming leaves V shorter by 6 bases and J shorter by 0 bases, with the junction holding 8 bases beyond the gene matches. Sequences SGHVS (CDR1) and FQNEAQ (CDR2) are obtained from the germline V gene. The CDR3 numbers 18 residues from cysteine through phenylalanine. Only the CDR3 DNA stays, 54 bases, in frame from base 1. Using the deep immunoSEQ assay, TCR CDR3 regions were amplified from genomic DNA by multiplex PCR. For each cell subset, the extracted genomic DNA was distributed evenly across all wells of several immunoSEQ 96-well plates, and each plate served as one replicate. For sorted subsets, about 200 ng genomic DNA, equal to 30,000 or so T cell genomes, was loaded into each replicate PCR. The purified libraries were quantified using a Qubit 3.0 fluorometer, sized with a Bioanalyzer 2100, and then quantified again using the KAPA Library Quantification kit. Every immunoSEQ 96-well plate was sequenced on a dedicated single-read 150-cycle Illumina NextSeq 550 flow cell. Per the source publication's procedure: Because the immunoSEQ output held only junctional sequences and lacked quality scores, the filtering could not match the filtering applied to full-length reads. To assign V/J genes and CDR3, sequences were annotated using PyIR, a Python wrapper for IgBLAST v1.9, with IMGT germline references. Reads were removed for weak V/J assignments (E-value above 1e-6), missing CDR3, stop codons, out-of-frame junctions, or ambiguous translated residues. V3J clonotypes were defined as sequences sharing an identical inferred V gene, J gene, and CDR3 amino acid sequence. The percentage overlap between two repertoires was calculated by dividing the number of shared unique clonotypes by the size of the smaller repertoire. RTK rarefaction, the Chao1 estimator, and Recon v2.1 estimates of unobserved clonotypes were used to assess repertoire richness. OLGA was used to compute generation probabilities for all TCRbeta clonotypes that the gDNA method yielded from several donors. TCRdb carries this immuneACCESS record with in-frame sequences only. Its versions omit some clonotypes, under half of them owing to an unresolved V gene in the studies checked, with the rest unexplained. That table supplies the V and J calls and clone size; D and trimming were determined from the DNA. The sample table shows under 600,000 clones, and about 97% are seen once. Together, the top ten hold less than 0.065% of the sample.

The source of the sample is a study of shared clonotypes between healthy human individuals (dated by TCRdb to the early 2020s). About the full investigation: The cohort comprised a couple of women and a few men aged 18 to 49 years. For each donor, three plates each were used for CD4 naive and CD4 memory, two plates were used for CD8 naive, and one plate was used for CD8 memory. Leukapheresis yielded between about 0.94 and 8.9 billion PBMCs per donor. Libraries were prepared and TCR repertoires were sequenced by different laboratories using diverse techniques, in order to increase sequencing depth and limit assay-specific biases. To estimate repertoire size and how much clonotypes are shared between individuals, the study performed deep sequencing of blood TCR repertoires from five healthy adults. Results and caveats for the whole study, not just this receptor: Because the study included a small number of donors, the genetic and exposure-history diversity represented was limited. Higher generation probabilities were observed for clonotypes shared by all four sorted-subset donors than for non-shared clonotypes. Approximately 5% of naive CD4, 3.5% of naive CD8, 2.3% of memory CD4, and more than 0.35% of memory CD8 clonotypes were shared across several donors. Pairwise subsampling led to the expectation that sequencing depth would affect the degree of clonotype sharing among donors. Sampling was limited to blood, and TCR repertoires in tissue likely differ from TCR repertoires in blood. Incomplete sequencing was indicated by rarefaction of sorted-subset datasets, despite the large sequencing depth. Larger estimated clonotype richness was generally found for naive subsets than for memory subsets.

The donors were healthy, HIV-negative adults with no recently reported acute infections or vaccinations. Only Caucasian adults living in Nashville, Tennessee, USA were represented among the donors. CD4+ T cells were enriched by magnetic negative selection; naive cells were then positively selected on CD45RA, and the negative fraction formed the memory subset. Blood was obtained by leukapheresis, after which PBMCs were separated by Ficoll-Histopaque density gradient centrifugation and cryopreserved in liquid nitrogen vapor phase. Analytical flow cytometry was used to check the purity and quantity of every magnetically sorted T cell population. Genomic DNA was isolated from each sorted fraction and quantified by UV absorbance on a Nanodrop 2000c.

This receptor chain uses TRBV7-8 and TRBJ2-6; 10 bases in the middle match TRBD1. Sequencing used naive CD4+ T cells sorted from blood. This specimen's cell subset or site label, per the study, means: CD45RA+ positively selected. This clonotype was sampled from a woman in her 30s in good health. The CDR3 region has the sequence CASSPGTGVVSGANVLTF. The nucleotides read TGTGCCAGCAGTCCCGGGACAGGGGTCGTCTCTGGGGCCAACGTCCTGACTTTC. The full variable domain, completed from the reference TRBV7-8 and TRBJ2-6 proteins outside the CDR3, reads GAGVSQSPRYKVAKRGQDVALRCDPISGHVSLFWYQQALGQGPEFLTYFQNEAQLDKSGLPSDRFFAERPEGSVSTLKIQRTQQEDSAVYLCASSPGTGVVSGANVLTFGAGSRLTVL.